A single sample is the source of the 5 T cell receptor beta chains below, sequenced in a study of T cells generated in artificial thymic organoids. TCRalpha and TCRbeta libraries were amplified separately by semi-nested PCR with TRAC or TRBC reverse primers. MiXCR was run by TCRdb on the 5' RACE reads, yielding one entry per CDR3 protein. The profile shows some 2,500 distinct CDR3 sequences, approximately 11% of them singletons. The specimen was naive CD8+ T cells from the thymus. Subset specified: CD3+TCRalphabeta+CD8SP T cells; for blood, CD45RO-CCR7+ naive CD8+ T cells. The source of these receptors is a human donor who gave cord blood stem cells for thymic organoid culture, a cardiac surgery patient who gave postnatal thymus, or a blood donor (not recorded which).

In this sample, this clonotype is medium-sized. V is TRBV6-1 and J is TRBJ2-3, with D tentatively TRBD1 or TRBD2 (6 bases each). Per the germline V gene, CDR1 is MNHNS and CDR2 is SASEGT. CDR3 length: 17 residues. With 8 bases removed from V and 2 bases from J, the gap between germline ends came to 23 bases. The CDR3 reads CASAPGGSGASTDTQYF. The CDR3 DNA sequence: TGTGCCAGCGCTCCCGGTGGATCGGGGGCCTCCACAGATACGCAGTATTTT.

By proportion, this clonotype is medium-sized. This rearrangement joins TRBV10-3 to TRBJ2-3, with 9 bases matching TRBD2. CDR1 and CDR2 from the germline V gene are ENHRY and SYGVKD. The CDR3 covers 17 residues. V was clipped by 0 bases and J by 4 bases; unmatched bases: 8. The CDR3 loop reads CAISESGGLAGSDTQYF. In nucleotides, the CDR3 is TGTGCCATCAGTGAGTCAGGTGGTCTAGCGGGGTCAGATACGCAGTATTTT.

For this clonotype: A much more abundant neighbour one base away suggests this may be a read error. The chain uses TRBV27 and TRBJ2-7; D gene ambiguous. Trimming took off 6 bases at V and 2 bases at J, with 14 bases between the two ends. The germline CDR1 and CDR2 sequences are MNHEY and SMNVEV (reference sequence). The CDR3 runs to 14 residues. CDR3 sequence reads: CASSLTGLAYEQYF. The CDR3 DNA reads TGTGCCAGCAGCCTTACGGGTCTAGCCTACGAGCAGTACTTC.

This clonotype counts as medium-sized. The rearrangement joins TRBV7-3 to TRBJ2-3; no definite D call. This CDR3 has 14 residues. Between the trimmed V and J ends, which lost 4 bases and 4 bases, there was a span of 12 bases. Germline V gives CDR1 SGHTA, CDR2 FQGTGA. CDR3 sequence: CASSSHIAADTQYF. The DNA for the CDR3 is TGTGCCAGCAGCTCCCACATAGCCGCAGATACGCAGTATTTT.

The chain recombines TRBV29-1 with TRBJ2-1, with 12 bases matching TRBD1. Unmatched junction bases numbered 7, after V lost 4 bases and J lost 9 bases. Germline lookup yields CDR1 SQVTM and CDR2 ANQGSEA. The CDR3 spans 14 residues. The CDR3 DNA is TGCAGCGTTGTGGGGGACAGGGGGCTCAGTGAGCAGTTCTTC. Residues: CSVVGDRGLSEQFF.